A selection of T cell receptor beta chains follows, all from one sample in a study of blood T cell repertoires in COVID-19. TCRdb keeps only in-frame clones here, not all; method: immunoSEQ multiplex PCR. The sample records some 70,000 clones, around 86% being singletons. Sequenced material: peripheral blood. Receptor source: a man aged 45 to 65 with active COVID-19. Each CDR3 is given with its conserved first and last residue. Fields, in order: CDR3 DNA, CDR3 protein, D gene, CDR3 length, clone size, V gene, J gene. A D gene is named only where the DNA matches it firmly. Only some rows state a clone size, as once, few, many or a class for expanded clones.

CDR3 DNA: TGTGCCAGTTCAGGGGCCTCCTACAATGAGCAGTTCTTC
CDR3 protein: CASSGASYNEQFF
D gene: NA
CDR3 length: 13
clone size: few
V gene: TRBV19
J gene: TRBJ2-1

CDR3 DNA: TGCAGCGCCAACAGGGAAACGAACACTGAAGCTTTCTTT
CDR3 protein: CSANRETNTEAFF
D gene: NA
CDR3 length: 13
clone size: NA
V gene: TRBV29-1
J gene: TRBJ1-1

CDR3 DNA: TGTGCCAGCAGCGATGGGATTTGGGAGTCACCCCTCCACTTT
CDR3 protein: CASSDGIWESPLHF
D gene: NA
CDR3 length: 14
clone size: NA
V gene: TRBV9
J gene: TRBJ1-6

CDR3 DNA: TGTGCCAGCAGTGACAACGGGGCCTACGAGCAGTACTTC
CDR3 protein: CASSDNGAYEQYF
D gene: NA
CDR3 length: 13
clone size: NA
V gene: TRBV28
J gene: TRBJ2-7

CDR3 DNA: TGTGCCAGTAGTCGGGGGGGCTTCCCTGAAGCTTTCTTT
CDR3 protein: CASSRGGFPEAFF
D gene: NA
CDR3 length: 13
clone size: NA
V gene: TRBV19
J gene: TRBJ1-1

CDR3 DNA: TGTGCCAGCAGCTTAACCAGCGGGGGGGGGAGCTCCTACAATGAGCAGTTCTTC
CDR3 protein: CASSLTSGGGSSYNEQFF
D gene: TRBD2
CDR3 length: 18
clone size: once
V gene: TRBV11-2
J gene: TRBJ2-1

CDR3 DNA: TGTGCCTGGAGTCAGAACATGAACACTGAAGCTTTCTTT
CDR3 protein: CAWSQNMNTEAFF
D gene: NA
CDR3 length: 13
clone size: few
V gene: TRBV30
J gene: TRBJ1-1

CDR3 DNA: TGTGCCTGGAGGGAGAGGGCCCAGGCCACTGAAGCTTTCTTT
CDR3 protein: CAWRERAQATEAFF
D gene: NA
CDR3 length: 14
clone size: NA
V gene: TRBV30
J gene: TRBJ1-1

CDR3 DNA: TGCGCCAGCAGCTACTCGGGACTAGCCCTGGTCGAGCAGTACTTC
CDR3 protein: CASSYSGLALVEQYF
D gene: TRBD2
CDR3 length: 15
clone size: once
V gene: TRBV5-1
J gene: TRBJ2-7

CDR3 DNA: TGTGCCACCTGGGTAGGAAGGGGCAGTGGGGCTTTCTTT
CDR3 protein: CATWVGRGSGAFF
D gene: NA
CDR3 length: 13
clone size: NA
V gene: TRBV10-3
J gene: TRBJ1-1

CDR3 DNA: TGTGCCAGCACGGAGAGAGACGAGCAGTACTTC
CDR3 protein: CASTERDEQYF
D gene: NA
CDR3 length: 11
clone size: NA
V gene: TRBV27
J gene: TRBJ2-7

CDR3 DNA: TGTGCCAGCAGTCAAGGGACAGGGGCTCTGCACGAGCAGTACTTC
CDR3 protein: CASSQGTGALHEQYF
D gene: TRBD1
CDR3 length: 15
clone size: NA
V gene: TRBV6-6
J gene: TRBJ2-7

CDR3 DNA: TGTGCCAGCAGCCTCAGGACACTTCAGCCCCAGCATTTT
CDR3 protein: CASSLRTLQPQHF
D gene: NA
CDR3 length: 13
clone size: NA
V gene: TRBV3-1/TRBV3-2
J gene: TRBJ1-5

CDR3 DNA: TGTGCCAGCAGCGTAGCTTCGGGTCACGGGGAGCTGTTTTTT
CDR3 protein: CASSVASGHGELFF
D gene: NA
CDR3 length: 14
clone size: NA
V gene: TRBV9
J gene: TRBJ2-2

CDR3 DNA: TGTGCCAGCAGCATTGACAGGGGGGGCTCCTATAATTCACCCCTCCACTTT
CDR3 protein: CASSIDRGGSYNSPLHF
D gene: TRBD1
CDR3 length: 17
clone size: NA
V gene: TRBV11-2
J gene: TRBJ1-6

CDR3 DNA: TGTGCCACCAGCCGATCGACAGGGCTGAACACTGAAGCTTTCTTT
CDR3 protein: CATSRSTGLNTEAFF
D gene: TRBD1
CDR3 length: 15
clone size: NA
V gene: TRBV15
J gene: TRBJ1-1

CDR3 DNA: TGCAGCGTTGTCCCAGAAACCGAAAACACTGAAGCTTTCTTT
CDR3 protein: CSVVPETENTEAFF
D gene: NA
CDR3 length: 14
clone size: NA
V gene: TRBV29-1
J gene: TRBJ1-1

CDR3 DNA: TGTGCCAGCAGCCAAGATCGGGGGACGTCCCCTCACAATGAGCAGTTCTTC
CDR3 protein: CASSQDRGTSPHNEQFF
D gene: NA
CDR3 length: 17
clone size: once
V gene: TRBV4-2
J gene: TRBJ2-1

CDR3 DNA: TGTGCCAGCTCACCGAGACAGGGGTCATCGTTAAGTGAAAAACTGTTTTTT
CDR3 protein: CASSPRQGSSLSEKLFF
D gene: TRBD1
CDR3 length: 17
clone size: NA
V gene: TRBV18
J gene: TRBJ1-4

CDR3 DNA: TGTGCCACCAGCAGTGGAACCGGGACAGAGGCTTCACCCCTCCACTTT
CDR3 protein: CATSSGTGTEASPLHF
D gene: TRBD1
CDR3 length: 16
clone size: NA
V gene: TRBV15
J gene: TRBJ1-6

CDR3 DNA: TGTGCCAGCAGCCTCCGGGCAGGAGGAGGAAACACCATATATTTT
CDR3 protein: CASSLRAGGGNTIYF
D gene: NA
CDR3 length: 15
clone size: NA
V gene: TRBV3-1/TRBV3-2
J gene: TRBJ1-3

CDR3 DNA: TGTGCCAGCAGCTTAGAGGCGGGGGGCTCCTACAATGAGCAGTTCTTC
CDR3 protein: CASSLEAGGSYNEQFF
D gene: TRBD2
CDR3 length: 16
clone size: NA
V gene: TRBV11-2
J gene: TRBJ2-1

CDR3 DNA: TGTGCCAGCAGGGAACAGGGGGCCTGGGACACTGAAGCTTTCTTT
CDR3 protein: CASREQGAWDTEAFF
D gene: TRBD1
CDR3 length: 15
clone size: NA
V gene: TRBV2
J gene: TRBJ1-1

CDR3 DNA: TGCGCCAGCAGCCAAGGGACTAGCGGGGGCCTTTTGAATGAGCAGTTCTTC
CDR3 protein: CASSQGTSGGLLNEQFF
D gene: TRBD2
CDR3 length: 17
clone size: NA
V gene: TRBV4-1
J gene: TRBJ2-1

CDR3 DNA: TGTGCCAGCCGGGACAGGGGGCCGGGGCAGCCCCAGCATTTT
CDR3 protein: CASRDRGPGQPQHF
D gene: TRBD1
CDR3 length: 14
clone size: NA
V gene: TRBV2
J gene: TRBJ1-5

CDR3 DNA: TGTGCCAGCACCGCGGAGCGGGCTAAGCAGTACTTC
CDR3 protein: CASTAERAKQYF
D gene: NA
CDR3 length: 12
clone size: few
V gene: TRBV2
J gene: TRBJ2-7

CDR3 DNA: TGTGCCAGCAGCCTTAGTATTAGCGGGACCTACTCCTACGAGCAGTACTTC
CDR3 protein: CASSLSISGTYSYEQYF
D gene: TRBD2
CDR3 length: 17
clone size: NA
V gene: TRBV11-2
J gene: TRBJ2-7

CDR3 DNA: TGTGCCAGCAGCGCACGGGGACAGGGGAGGGACTATGGCTACACCTTC
CDR3 protein: CASSARGQGRDYGYTF
D gene: TRBD1
CDR3 length: 16
clone size: few
V gene: TRBV9
J gene: TRBJ1-2

CDR3 DNA: TGTGCCAGTAGTATCGCTAGCGGGAGGGGCACAGATACGCAGTATTTT
CDR3 protein: CASSIASGRGTDTQYF
D gene: TRBD2
CDR3 length: 16
clone size: NA
V gene: TRBV19
J gene: TRBJ2-3

CDR3 DNA: TGTGCCAGCAGCCTCCCTGCGGTGCGGCAGGGCGGTGGCTACACCTTC
CDR3 protein: CASSLPAVRQGGGYTF
D gene: NA
CDR3 length: 16
clone size: once
V gene: TRBV4-2
J gene: TRBJ1-2

CDR3 DNA: TGTGCCACCAGCAGAGACCATACGGCAAAAAGGGGCTATGGCTACACCTTC
CDR3 protein: CATSRDHTAKRGYGYTF
D gene: NA
CDR3 length: 17
clone size: NA
V gene: TRBV15
J gene: TRBJ1-2

CDR3 DNA: TGTGCCAGCAGCTTAGTTGCGGGGGGCTCTCCGGAGACCCAGTACTTC
CDR3 protein: CASSLVAGGSPETQYF
D gene: TRBD2
CDR3 length: 16
clone size: NA
V gene: TRBV11-1
J gene: TRBJ2-5

CDR3 DNA: TGTGCCAGCAGCCCGGGGAATCTTCGGGAGACCCAGTACTTC
CDR3 protein: CASSPGNLRETQYF
D gene: NA
CDR3 length: 14
clone size: NA
V gene: TRBV14
J gene: TRBJ2-5

CDR3 DNA: TGTGCCAGCAGTTACGAGGGGGCCCTGCTACATCAGCCCCAGCATTTT
CDR3 protein: CASSYEGALLHQPQHF
D gene: TRBD1
CDR3 length: 16
clone size: NA
V gene: TRBV6-2/TRBV6-3
J gene: TRBJ1-5

CDR3 DNA: TGTGCCAGCAGCTCCAGGGCGAAACTCTACAATGAGCAGTTCTTC
CDR3 protein: CASSSRAKLYNEQFF
D gene: NA
CDR3 length: 15
clone size: NA
V gene: TRBV5-4
J gene: TRBJ2-1

CDR3 DNA: TGTGCCAGCAGCCCGGTCTTCTCTTACGAGCAGTACTTC
CDR3 protein: CASSPVFSYEQYF
D gene: NA
CDR3 length: 13
clone size: NA
V gene: TRBV7-8
J gene: TRBJ2-7

CDR3 DNA: TGTGCCAGCCCACTACACCGGGACTACCACTACGAGCAGTACTTC
CDR3 protein: CASPLHRDYHYEQYF
D gene: TRBD2
CDR3 length: 15
clone size: NA
V gene: TRBV3-1/TRBV3-2
J gene: TRBJ2-7

CDR3 DNA: TGTGCCAGTATGCTCCGGGGGAGCACAGATACGCAGTATTTT
CDR3 protein: CASMLRGSTDTQYF
D gene: NA
CDR3 length: 14
clone size: NA
V gene: TRBV19
J gene: TRBJ2-3

CDR3 DNA: TGTGCCTGGAGTACACAAGGCAGTTGGGGGCGAGGGACTGAAGCTTTCTTT
CDR3 protein: CAWSTQGSWGRGTEAFF
D gene: NA
CDR3 length: 17
clone size: NA
V gene: TRBV30
J gene: TRBJ1-1

CDR3 DNA: TGTGCCAGCAGTGTACAGGGGGCCGGTGGCTACACCTTC
CDR3 protein: CASSVQGAGGYTF
D gene: TRBD1
CDR3 length: 13
clone size: NA
V gene: TRBV2
J gene: TRBJ1-2

CDR3 DNA: TGCGCCAGCAGCTTCCTCGCGGGAGGCACAGATACGCAGTATTTT
CDR3 protein: CASSFLAGGTDTQYF
D gene: TRBD2
CDR3 length: 15
clone size: NA
V gene: TRBV5-1
J gene: TRBJ2-3